A single sample is the source of the 14 T cell receptor beta chains below, sequenced in a study of blood T cell repertoires in COVID-19. Repertoires were generated with immunoSEQ multiplex PCR, while TCRdb's copy carries only in-frame clones and drops some. The repertoire has 150,000 to 200,000 clones, around 86% of them found once; the top ten carry around 23%. The material sequenced was PBMCs or T cells enriched from blood (not recorded which). The origin of the receptors is a woman aged 40 to 50 in a cohort exposed to, infected with or recovered from COVID-19 (not recorded which).

The chain has TRBV6-5 and TRBJ2-7, with D hard to call. Germline CDR1 is MNHEY and CDR2 is SVGAGI. The V end lost 6 bases, the J end lost 7 bases, and 16 bases lay between the germline ends. CDR3 length: 13 residues. CDR3 amino acids: CASRILTSGEQYF. Written as DNA, the CDR3 is TGTGCCAGCAGAATTTTGACCTCCGGGGAGCAGTACTTC.

The chain employs TRBV6-5 and TRBJ2-3; TRBD2 agrees at 12 bases. From germline, CDR1 is MNHEY and CDR2 SVGAGI. V shed 6 bases and J 1 base; nucleotides not matched to a gene: 2. This CDR3 spans 15 amino acids. For the CDR3, the DNA is TGTGCCAGCAGCAGACTAGCGGGGGGCACAGATACGCAGTATTTT. It is translated as CASSRLAGGTDTQYF.

The chain has TRBV27 and TRBJ2-1, with TRBD2 identical over 9 bases. V shed 5 bases, J shed 8 bases, and the junction held 10 bases outside the gene matches. This CDR3 has 15 residues. Germline V gene data show CDR1 as MNHEY and CDR2 as SMNVEV (reference sequence). DNA for the CDR3: TGTGCCAGCAGTACCTATAGCGGGGGTTTGGATGAGCAGTTCTTC. This gives the protein CASSTYSGGLDEQFF.

The V gene is TRBV5-6, the J gene TRBJ1-2; D call uncertain. The V gene's germline CDR1 is SGHDT and CDR2 YYEEEE. The CDR3 runs 13 residues. V was cut by 4 bases and J by 4 bases, with 11 bases left in between. The CDR3 bases are TGTGCCAGCAGCCTCGGGGAAGCCTATGGCTACACCTTC. It specifies CASSLGEAYGYTF.

This chain connects TRBV24-1 to TRBJ1-5; D perhaps matches TRBD1 (6 bases). Germline CDR1 and CDR2: KGHDR and SFDVKD. The V end was cut by 10 bases, the J end by 0 bases, with 15 bases between. The CDR3 covers 15 residues. The CDR3 nucleotides read TGTGCCACTATTCCAGGGGATCCTAGCAATCAGCCCCAGCATTTT. Translation: CATIPGDPSNQPQHF.

The gene calls are TRBV19 and TRBJ1-1; unclear D gene. The CDR3 has 15 amino acids. V lost 7 bases, J lost 5 bases, and 20 bases lay in between. The germline gives CDR1 LNHDA, CDR2 SQIVND (reference sequence). The CDR3 sequence is CASTNSEESGTEAFF. DNA of the CDR3: TGTGCCAGTACAAACTCCGAAGAGTCCGGTACTGAAGCTTTCTTT.

J is TRBJ2-3 and V is TRBV28; TRBD1 aligns across 8 bases. Germline V gives CDR1 MDHEN, CDR2 SYDVKM. V trimming: 2 bases; J trimming: 2 bases; junction bases outside the gene matches: 3. The CDR3 covers 15 residues. Written as DNA, the CDR3 is TGTGCCAGCAGTTTAGGGACAGGAGTCACAGATACGCAGTATTTT. Protein sequence: CASSLGTGVTDTQYF.

The chain has TRBV4-3 and TRBJ1-6; possible D gene TRBD1, 5 bases. Looked up from germline, CDR1 is LGHNA and CDR2 is YSLEER. This CDR3 has 15 amino acids. V lost 0 bases and J lost 10, with 13 bases in between. The CDR3 DNA follows: TGCGCCAGCAGCCAAGATTCCAGGGAGGGCTCACCCCTCCACTTT. It is translated as CASSQDSREGSPLHF.

In its sample, this clone was seen once. This sequence joins TRBV2 and TRBJ2-5, with 7 bases fitting TRBD1. Trimming cost V 4 bases and J 4 bases; bases outside gene matches: 0. CDR1 is SNHLY, CDR2 FYNNEI, per germline. The CDR3 consists of 12 residues. CDR3: CASSGDRETQYF. The CDR3 DNA reads as TGTGCCAGCAGTGGGGACAGAGAGACCCAGTACTTC.

The CDR3 is CASSSLAGQGADTQYF. CDR3 sequence (DNA): TGTGCCAGCAGCTCATTGGCCGGACAGGGAGCAGATACGCAGTATTTT. The chain joins TRBV7-9 to TRBJ2-3; 8 bases agree with TRBD1. The germline CDR1 and CDR2 sequences are SEHNR and FQNEAQ (reference sequence). This CDR3 has 16 amino acids. With 4 bases clipped from V and 4 bases from J, the junction kept 10 bases outside the gene matches. Looking up the rest from reference TRBV7-9 and TRBJ2-3 gives the full variable domain: DTGVSQNPRHKITKRGQNVTFRCDPISEHNRLYWYRQTLGQGPEFLTYFQNEAQLEKSRLLSDRFSAERPKGSFSTLEIQRTEQGDSAMYLCASSSLAGQGADTQYFGPGTRLTVL.

This chain links TRBV4-1 with TRBJ2-5; 11 nucleotides agree with TRBD2. CDR1 MGHRA and CDR2 YSYEKL come from the germline V gene. V gave up 0 bases and J gave up 1 base; unmatched junction bases: 4. This CDR3 has 17 residues. The CDR3 reads CASSQDFTSGGQETQYF. Written as DNA, the CDR3 is TGCGCCAGCAGCCAAGATTTCACTAGCGGGGGCCAAGAGACCCAGTACTTC.

This chain connects TRBV19 to TRBJ1-1; 8 bases agree with TRBD1. CDR1 is LNHDA, CDR2 SQIVND, per germline (reference sequence). The V gene end was trimmed by 10 bases and the J gene end by 2 bases; junction bases not matched to a gene: 9. The CDR3 extends over 14 amino acids. The CDR3 nucleotides are TGTGCCACTAACAGGGGGGTAGACAACACTGAAGCTTTCTTT. Encoded protein: CATNRGVDNTEAFF.

This clone was picked up a small number of times. The genes are TRBV28 and TRBJ1-2; D possibly corresponds to TRBD1 (6 bases). The CDR3 has 15 residues. V was pared by 3 bases and J by 7 bases, with 18 bases between. Per germline, CDR1 MDHEN and CDR2 SYDVKM. The CDR3 loop reads CASSFWGRGSGGYTF. In DNA, the CDR3 is TGTGCCAGCAGTTTCTGGGGCAGGGGATCTGGTGGCTACACCTTC.

The chain recombines TRBV5-6 with TRBJ1-2; TRBD1 is a possible D gene (5 bases). Trimming took 0 bases from V and 8 from J, leaving 11 bases between them. The germline CDR1 and CDR2 sequences are SGHDT and YYEEEE. The CDR3 length is 13 residues. The CDR3 loop is CASSLEGQAGYTF. In nucleotides, the CDR3 is TGTGCCAGCAGCTTGGAAGGACAAGCGGGCTACACCTTC.